This T cell receptor (beta chain) is drawn from a study of blood T cell repertoires in COVID-19. Study-level background: From the United States, Italy and Spain came samples of acute and convalescent COVID-19. The cDNA or gDNA used as material had been derived from T cells, B-cell-depleted T cells, or PBMCs.

Original analysis: Reference gene primer amplification gave nucleated cell count estimates. Using immunoSEQ multiplex PCR, the repertoire was profiled, and TCRdb retains in-frame clones only, with some absent. V and J calls and clone size are copied from that table; D and trimming were computed from the DNA. The profile shows roughly 61,000 clones, 90% of them singletons. This CDR3 has 15 residues. Trimming removed 7 bases from V and 1 base from J, with 14 bases in between. Germline loops: CDR1 MNHEY, CDR2 SVGAGI. The chain recombines TRBV6-5 with TRBJ1-5, with a tentative D call TRBD1 (5 bases). The source of this sequence is a man at least 80 years old with acute or convalescent COVID-19. The sequenced sample was peripheral blood. The CDR3 DNA reads TGTGCCAGCATTAAGGGGCGCCCCAGCAATCAGCCCCAGCATTTT. This sequence encodes CASIKGRPSNQPQHF.